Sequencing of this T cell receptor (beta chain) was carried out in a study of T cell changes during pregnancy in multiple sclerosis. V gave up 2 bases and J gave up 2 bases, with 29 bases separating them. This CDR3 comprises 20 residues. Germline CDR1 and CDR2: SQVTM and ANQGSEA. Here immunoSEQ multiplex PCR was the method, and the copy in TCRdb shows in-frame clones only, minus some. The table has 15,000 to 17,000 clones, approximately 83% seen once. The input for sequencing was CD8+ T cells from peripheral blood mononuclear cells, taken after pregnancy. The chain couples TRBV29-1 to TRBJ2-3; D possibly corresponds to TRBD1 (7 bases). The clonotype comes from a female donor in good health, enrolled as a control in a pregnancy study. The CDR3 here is CSVEWGGKVEGEGATDTQYF. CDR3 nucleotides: TGCAGCGTTGAATGGGGCGGGAAGGTTGAGGGAGAGGGGGCCACAGATACGCAGTATTTT.